A single sample is the source of the 32 T cell receptor beta chains below, sequenced in a study of T-cell memory formation after mild COVID-19. TCRdb redid the calling of the 5' RACE reads with MiXCR, one entry per CDR3 protein. In the table there are approximately 480,000 distinct CDR3 sequences, 15% to 20% of which are singletons. The sample was PBMCs or a T cell subset sorted from them (not recorded which). The receptors stem from an adult woman who had mild COVID-19 (a few samples of this study predate the infection). Cell type and time point are not known.

The gene calls are TRBV6-5 and TRBJ2-2; the match to TRBD2 covers 8 bases. This CDR3 is 15 amino acids long. The junction had 6 bases not matched to a gene; V was cut back by 5 bases and J by 4 bases. The germline gives CDR1 MNHEY, CDR2 SVGAGI. The CDR3 nucleotides are TGTGCCAGCAGTACCATCCGGGAGGGCACCGGGGAGCTGTTTTTT. Translation: CASSTIREGTGELFF.

This rearrangement joins TRBV7-2 to TRBJ2-1, with D perhaps matching TRBD2 (5 bases). The CDR3 extends over 14 amino acids. Between the trimmed V and J ends, which lost 0 bases and 6 bases, there was a span of 9 bases. The V gene's germline CDR1 is SGHTA and CDR2 FQGNSA. The CDR3 protein is CASSLARRSNEQFF. Written as DNA, the CDR3 is TGTGCCAGCAGCTTAGCCCGGAGGTCCAATGAGCAGTTCTTC. Looking up the rest from reference TRBV7-2 and TRBJ2-1 gives the full variable domain: GAGVSQSPSNKVTEKGKDVELRCDPISGHTALYWYRQSLGQGLEFLIYFQGNSAPDKSGLPSDRFSAERTGGSVSTLTIQRTQQEDSAVYLCASSLARRSNEQFFGPGTRLTVL.

The V gene is TRBV7-2, the J gene TRBJ1-1, with TRBD1 matching 10 bases. This CDR3 comprises 16 residues. Looked up from germline, CDR1 is SGHTA and CDR2 is FQGNSA. The V segment lost 5 bases and the J segment 1 base; nucleotides outside the gene matches: 7. The CDR3 sequence is CASSLGQGTPNTEAFF. The CDR3 DNA sequence: TGTGCCAGCAGCCTGGGACAGGGGACCCCGAACACTGAAGCTTTCTTT.

This clonotype was seen a few times. The chain joins TRBV7-2 to TRBJ2-5; D uncertain. The CDR3 sequence is 12 residues long. Per the germline V gene, CDR1 is SGHTA and CDR2 is FQGNSA. V was pared by 3 bases and J by 7 bases, with 9 bases between. CDR3 sequence reads: CASSLGSATQYF. The DNA of the CDR3 is TGTGCCAGCAGCTTGGGTTCGGCGACCCAGTACTTC.

This chain uses TRBV25-1 with TRBJ1-4; D not certain. The germline V gene has CDR1 MGHDK and CDR2 SYGVNS. The CDR3 length is 15 residues. V was cut by 1 base and J by 8 bases, with 14 bases left in between. The CDR3 is CASSEFLSPGEKLFF. As DNA, the CDR3 is TGTGCCAGCAGTGAATTCCTGAGTCCAGGCGAAAAACTGTTTTTT.

This rearrangement joins TRBV9 to TRBJ1-1; D ambiguous. The V end lost 1 base, the J end lost 8 bases, and 12 bases lay between the germline ends. CDR3 length equals 13 residues. Germline V lookup: CDR1 SGDLS, CDR2 YYNGEE. The CDR3 nucleotides are TGTGCCAGCAGCGTAAGGTACAGTTCGGAAGCTTTCTTT. This codes for CASSVRYSSEAFF.

The gene calls are TRBV12-3 or TRBV12-4 and TRBJ2-3; D is possibly TRBD2 (7 bases). V dropped 1 base and J dropped 0 bases, with 11 bases sitting between them. The CDR3 covers 16 residues. The CDR3 protein is CASSLGGGRSTDTQYF. CDR3 bases: TGTGCCAGCAGTTTAGGCGGGGGCCGTAGCACAGATACGCAGTATTTT.

V is TRBV3-1 and J is TRBJ2-5; D remains ambiguous. V was cut by 1 base and J by 5 bases, with 14 bases left in between. Germline CDR1 reads LGHDT; CDR2 reads YNNKEL (reference sequence). The length of the CDR3 is 15 residues. The CDR3 sequence is CASSQGYLGTETQYF. The CDR3 DNA is TGTGCCAGCAGCCAAGGATACCTAGGAACGGAGACCCAGTACTTC.

In its sample, this clonotype was seen a few times. The chain recombines TRBV24-1 with TRBJ2-3, with TRBD2 matching over 8 bases. The germline V gene encodes CDR1 KGHDR and CDR2 SFDVKD. The CDR3 has 15 amino acids. The trim removed 1 base at V and 1 base at J, leaving 0 bases unmatched. CDR3 DNA: TGTGCCACCAGTGATTTCGGGAGGGGCACAGATACGCAGTATTTT. Protein sequence: CATSDFGRGTDTQYF.

This clonotype was seen more than once but under ten times. The rearrangement links TRBV20-1 to TRBJ2-7; TRBD2 matches 9 bases. CDR1 and CDR2 from the germline V gene are DFQATT and SNEGSKA (reference sequence). The trim removed 0 bases at V and 2 bases at J, leaving 11 bases unmatched. CDR3 length equals 17 residues. The CDR3 DNA follows: TGCAGTGCTAGAGATGACGGGGCTAGCGGGGTCCCCTACGAGCAGTACTTC. This encodes CSARDDGASGVPYEQYF.

This clonotype appeared a few times. V is TRBV5-1 and J is TRBJ2-1; 7 bases match TRBD2. V lost 3 bases to trimming and J lost 7 bases; unmatched junction nucleotides: 22. The length of the CDR3 is 19 residues. Per the germline V gene, CDR1 is SGHRS and CDR2 is YFSETQ. CDR3 residues: CASSSIGTTTANIWNEQFF. The CDR3 bases are TGCGCCAGCAGCTCAATCGGGACTACCACCGCCAATATCTGGAATGAGCAGTTCTTC.

This chain connects TRBV30 to TRBJ1-1; D is possibly TRBD1 (6 bases). Trimming left V 0 bases short and J 1 base short, with 12 bases between. Per germline, CDR1 GTSNPN and CDR2 SVGIG (reference sequence). CDR3 length equals 15 residues. CDR3 residues: CAWSVLGGANTEAFF. DNA of the CDR3: TGTGCCTGGAGTGTACTTGGGGGGGCGAACACTGAAGCTTTCTTT.

J is TRBJ1-2 and V is TRBV12-3 or TRBV12-4; D perhaps matches TRBD1 (6 bases). The CDR3 sequence is 15 residues long. V was trimmed by 1 base and J by 0 bases, leaving 9 bases between them. CDR3 DNA: TGTGCCAGCAGTTTAGGACAGGCGACTAACTATGGCTACACCTTC. It yields the protein CASSLGQATNYGYTF.

The table lists this clonotype with a few counts. The chain combines TRBV10-3 with TRBJ2-5, with a possible D match to TRBD1 (7 bases). From germline, CDR1 is ENHRY and CDR2 SYGVKD. V was shortened by 4 bases and J by 1 base, with 10 bases between the two germline ends. The CDR3 sequence is 14 residues long. The CDR3 reads CAISAQGGQETQYF. Here the CDR3 DNA reads TGTGCCATCAGTGCCCAGGGGGGCCAAGAGACCCAGTACTTC.

The table lists this clonotype with a few counts. The V gene is TRBV7-9, the J gene TRBJ2-4; no reliable D call. CDR1 and CDR2 (germline): SEHNR, FQNEAQ (reference sequence). The ends were cut back, 5 bases at V and 6 bases at J, with 11 bases in the middle. This CDR3 has 13 amino acids. The CDR3 bases are TGTGCCAGCAGCAAACCGTACATAAACATTCAGTACTTC. Translation gives CASSKPYINIQYF.

The CDR3: CSARDATSGRAIDEQFF. The CDR3 coding sequence is TGCAGTGCTAGAGATGCAACTAGCGGGAGGGCCATCGATGAGCAGTTCTTC. This sequence joins TRBV20-1 and TRBJ2-1, with TRBD2 matching over 13 bases. V lost 0 bases to trimming and J lost 8 bases; unmatched junction nucleotides: 10. There are 17 residues in the CDR3. The germline V gene has CDR1 DFQATT and CDR2 SNEGSKA (reference sequence).

Many counts were recorded for this clonotype. This chain joins TRBV3-1 and TRBJ2-7; 11 bases map to TRBD2. The CDR3 has 17 amino acids. Germline-derived CDR1 and CDR2 are LGHDT and YNNKEL (reference sequence). The ends lost 1 base at V and 3 bases at J; junction bases unmatched: 8. The CDR3 sequence: CASSQVSPGTSGYEQYF. CDR3 in DNA: TGTGCCAGCAGCCAAGTATCCCCGGGGACTAGCGGCTACGAGCAGTACTTC.

The chain carries TRBV6-5 and TRBJ1-2; D gene unclear. The V end was cut by 6 bases, the J end by 5 bases, with 22 bases between. The CDR3 is made up of 16 amino acids. Germline CDR1 is MNHEY and CDR2 is SVGAGI. CDR3 sequence (DNA): TGTGCCAGCAGATCTACTAATGGGGTGAGAGGGTATGGCTACACCTTC. Amino acids: CASRSTNGVRGYGYTF.

In this sample, this clonotype turned up many times. One end of the junction is discordant with germline, which a read error may explain. The genes are TRBV12-3 or TRBV12-4 and TRBJ2-3; TRBD2 matches at 9 bases. This CDR3 spans 14 amino acids. The CDR3 sequence is CASSLAGFGDTQYF. The CDR3 nucleotides are TGTGCCAGCAGTCTAGCGGGGTTCGGAGATACGCAGTATTTT.

This clonotype has just a few counts. J is TRBJ1-2 and V is TRBV7-9, with 7 bases matching TRBD1. The germline CDR1 and CDR2 sequences are SEHNR and FQNEAQ (reference sequence). CDR3 length: 14 amino acids. The V segment lost 1 base and the J segment 8 bases; nucleotides outside the gene matches: 7. The CDR3 DNA sequence: TGTGCCAGCAGCTTAGAGGCGACAGGGAACGGCTACACCTTC. Its protein product is CASSLEATGNGYTF. The whole variable domain, remainder taken from reference TRBV7-9 and TRBJ1-2, is DTGVSQNPRHKITKRGQNVTFRCDPISEHNRLYWYRQTLGQGPEFLTYFQNEAQLEKSRLLSDRFSAERPKGSFSTLEIQRTEQGDSAMYLCASSLEATGNGYTFGSGTRLTVV.

In this sample, this clonotype turned up a few times. The rearrangement uses TRBV4-3 and TRBJ1-6; the D is unclear. Trimming removed 0 bases from V and 4 bases from J, with 16 bases in between. CDR1 is LGHNA and CDR2 is YSLEER in the germline V gene. The CDR3 runs to 18 residues. The DNA for the CDR3 is TGCGCCAGCAGCCAAGAGAAGACTATGGTCGGGTATAATTCACCCCTCCACTTT. Translated: CASSQEKTMVGYNSPLHF.

The J gene is TRBJ1-6, the V gene TRBV20-1; D ambiguous. V was cut by 6 bases and J by 4 bases, with 7 bases left in between. The CDR3 length is 12 residues. Germline-derived CDR1 and CDR2 are DFQATT and SNEGSKA (reference sequence). CDR3 sequence reads: CSARRYNSPLHF. In nucleotides, the CDR3 is TGCAGTGCGAGGAGATATAATTCACCCCTCCACTTT.

The chain is built from TRBV24-1 and TRBJ1-5, with TRBD1 as a possible D gene (6 bases). V was cut by 2 bases and J by 0 bases, with 13 bases left in between. The V gene's germline CDR1 is KGHDR and CDR2 SFDVKD. There are 17 residues in the CDR3. The CDR3 nucleotides read TGTGCCACCAGTGATTCAGGACAGACCATTAGCAATCAGCCCCAGCATTTT. Translating gives CATSDSGQTISNQPQHF.

As to this clonotype: A read error may produce the germline difference seen at one junction end. The J gene is TRBJ1-2, the V gene TRBV2; D remains ambiguous. This CDR3 spans 14 amino acids. Germline CDR1 reads SNHLY; CDR2 reads FYNNEI. CDR3 nucleotides: TGTGCCAGCAGCGTGCTAGGGATTAACGATGGCTACACCTTC. It yields the protein CASSVLGINDGYTF.

In this sample, this clonotype turned up a few times. The rearrangement uses TRBV12-3 or TRBV12-4 and TRBJ1-2; TRBD1 aligns across 8 bases. The CDR3 contains 15 residues. Trimming took 3 bases from V and 4 from J; bases not matched to a gene: 7. CDR3 DNA sequence: TGTGCCAGCAGTTTCCGGCCAGGGGGCTTCTATGGCTACACCTTC. Its translation: CASSFRPGGFYGYTF.

This clonotype has just a few counts. The J gene is TRBJ2-3, the V gene TRBV7-2; TRBD2 matches at 9 bases. V shed 1 base and J 4 bases; nucleotides not matched to a gene: 3. Germline loops: CDR1 SGHTA, CDR2 FQGNSA. This CDR3 has 15 residues. CDR3 region: CASSLVSSGADTQYF. Here the CDR3 DNA reads TGTGCCAGCAGCTTAGTGTCTAGCGGGGCAGATACGCAGTATTTT.

The chain links TRBV15 to TRBJ2-7; D unclear. CDR1 and CDR2 from the germline V gene are LNHNV and YYDKDF (reference sequence). The CDR3 has 15 residues. The ends were cut back, 1 base at V and 6 bases at J, with 16 bases in the middle. CDR3 in amino acids: CATSRGASTSGEQYF. CDR3 in DNA: TGTGCCACCAGCAGAGGGGCATCCACCTCGGGCGAGCAGTACTTC.

The gene calls are TRBV7-9 and TRBJ2-7; 7 bases align to TRBD1. V was clipped by 5 bases and J by 3 bases; unmatched bases: 10. The CDR3 is 15 residues long. CDR1 is SEHNR and CDR2 is FQNEAQ in the germline V gene (reference sequence). The DNA for the CDR3 is TGTGCCAGCAGCCCACGACAGGGTCCACTCTACGAGCAGTACTTC. Protein sequence: CASSPRQGPLYEQYF.

The gene calls are TRBV7-9 and TRBJ1-1, with 9 nucleotides matching TRBD1. J gave up 4 bases and V 1 base, and 4 bases lay outside the gene matches. The length of the CDR3 is 15 residues. Germline V lookup: CDR1 SEHNR, CDR2 FQNEAQ (reference sequence). The CDR3 reads CASSLGSTGGTEAFF. Here the CDR3 DNA reads TGTGCCAGCAGCTTAGGTTCGACAGGGGGCACTGAAGCTTTCTTT.

The chain carries TRBV11-2 and TRBJ2-1; TRBD2 agrees at 8 bases. Germline V CDR1 and CDR2: SGHAT, FQNNGV. This CDR3 comprises 16 residues. J lost 9 bases, V lost 5 bases, and 15 bases had no gene match. CDR3 in amino acids: CASSRHGAGGAGEQFF. The CDR3 nucleotides read TGTGCCAGCAGCCGTCACGGGGCGGGGGGTGCCGGTGAGCAGTTCTTC.

This clonotype was seen more than once but under ten times. The chain has TRBV14 and TRBJ1-2, with 9 positions matching TRBD1. The length of the CDR3 is 14 residues. The J segment lost 6 bases and the V segment lost 4 bases, leaving 6 bases of the junction unmatched. Germline values: CDR1 SGHDN, CDR2 FVKESK. The CDR3 region has the DNA TGTGCCAGCAGCCCCTTCGGACAGGGGAATGGCTACACCTTC. Its translation: CASSPFGQGNGYTF.

This sequence joins TRBV6-5 and TRBJ1-6; 10 bases fit TRBD1. After removal of 5 bases from V and 9 bases from J, the junction contained 4 bases not matched to a gene. The CDR3 consists of 14 residues. Germline V lookup: CDR1 MNHEY, CDR2 SVGAGI. CDR3 loop: CASSVGQGGSPLHF. DNA for the CDR3: TGTGCCAGCAGTGTCGGACAGGGGGGTTCACCCCTCCACTTT.